A selection of T cell receptor beta chains follows, all from one sample in a study of glioma-infiltrating T cells. TCRdb analysed the multiplex PCR reads with MiXCR anew, one entry per CDR3 protein. The table shows roughly 190,000 distinct CDR3 sequences, with approximately 30% occurring only once. The specimen sequenced was glioma tissue, nonneoplastic brain tissue, or PBMCs (not recorded which). These receptor sequences come from a human donor with low-grade glioma or glioblastoma, undergoing nonglioma brain surgery, or in good health (not recorded which). CDR3s include the opening cysteine and the closing phenylalanine or tryptophan. The D gene is left open where the match is weak. Clone size is not always given. Where it is, it says once, few, many or a class for expanded clones.

size: many; J: TRBJ1-1; D: NA; V: TRBV6-2/TRBV6-3; CDR3: CASSYDDTEAFF; DNA: TGTGCCAGCAGTTACGACGACACTGAAGCTTTCTTT
size: few; J: TRBJ2-1; D: NA; V: TRBV5-5; CDR3: CASSLRIESSYNEQFF; DNA: TGTGCCAGCAGCTTGCGGATAGAGAGCTCCTACAATGAGCAGTTCTTC
size: many; J: TRBJ1-5; D: NA; V: TRBV12-3/TRBV12-4; CDR3: CASSYLGVEDSNQPQHF; DNA: TGTGCCAGCAGCTATCTTGGGGTAGAGGATAGCAATCAGCCCCAGCATTTT
size: NA; J: TRBJ2-1; D: NA; V: TRBV9; CDR3: CASSDEARYNEQFF; DNA: TGTGCCAGCAGCGACGAGGCGAGATACAATGAGCAGTTCTTC
size: NA; J: TRBJ1-2; D: NA; V: TRBV29-1; CDR3: CSVKQTAYGYTF; DNA: TGCAGCGTTAAACAGACCGCCTATGGCTACACCTTC
size: few; J: TRBJ2-7; D: NA; V: TRBV6-5; CDR3: CASSLRYEKYF; DNA: TGTGCCAGCAGTTTGCGTTACGAGAAATACTTC
size: many; J: TRBJ1-5; D: NA; V: TRBV6-1; CDR3: CASSLLGDSNQPQHF; DNA: TGTGCCAGCAGCCTACTCGGGGATAGCAATCAGCCCCAGCATTTT
size: few; J: TRBJ1-4; D: NA; V: TRBV29-1; CDR3: CSVAPGPIGEKLFF; DNA: TGCAGCGTTGCCCCAGGGCCTATTGGGGAAAAACTGTTTTTT
size: few; J: TRBJ2-7; D: TRBD2; V: TRBV3-1; CDR3: CASSQGGLAGASREQYF; DNA: TGTGCCAGCAGCCAAGGGGGACTAGCGGGAGCATCTCGCGAGCAGTACTTC
size: many; J: TRBJ2-1; D: NA; V: TRBV24-1; CDR3: CATSDLLGQYNEQFF; DNA: TGTGCCACCAGTGATTTGCTTGGACAGTACAATGAGCAGTTCTTC
size: NA; J: TRBJ2-7; D: NA; V: TRBV7-9; CDR3: CASSLVPSEQYF; DNA: TGTGCCAGCAGCTTAGTTCCCTCCGAGCAGTACTTC
size: many; J: TRBJ2-3; D: TRBD2; V: TRBV20-1; CDR3: CSATRYTSGKTLSTDTQYF; DNA: TGCAGTGCCACCCGTTACACTAGCGGGAAAACCCTTAGCACAGATACGCAGTATTTT
size: NA; J: TRBJ1-4; D: NA; V: TRBV7-2; CDR3: CASGPGQTTNEELFF; DNA: TGTGCCAGCGGCCCAGGACAGACAACTAATGAAGAACTGTTTTTT
size: many; J: TRBJ2-7; D: NA; V: TRBV10-3; CDR3: CAIRSPYEQYF; DNA: TGTGCCATCCGGAGTCCGTACGAGCAGTACTTC
size: NA; J: TRBJ2-2; D: NA; V: TRBV9; CDR3: CASTAGNTNTGELFF; DNA: TGTGCCAGCACCGCGGGCAATACCAACACCGGGGAGCTGTTTTTT
size: many; J: TRBJ2-2; D: NA; V: TRBV7-9; CDR3: CASSLIGWTGELFF; DNA: TGTGCCAGCAGCTTAATTGGTTGGACCGGGGAGCTGTTTTTT
size: many; J: TRBJ2-1; D: TRBD2; V: TRBV4-1; CDR3: CASSQDPTSGSRNNEQFF; DNA: TGCGCCAGCAGCCAAGATCCGACTAGCGGGAGTCGGAACAATGAGCAGTTCTTC
size: many; J: TRBJ2-3; D: NA; V: TRBV20-1; CDR3: CSAKRGTDTQYF; DNA: TGCAGTGCTAAGCGGGGCACAGATACGCAGTATTTT
size: many; J: TRBJ1-1; D: TRBD1; V: TRBV4-2; CDR3: CASSRTGTENTKAFF; DNA: TGTGCCAGCAGCCGAACCGGGACAGAGAACACTAAAGCTTTCTTT
size: few; J: TRBJ2-5; D: TRBD1; V: TRBV12-3/TRBV12-4; CDR3: CASSYSGQGQETQYF; DNA: TGTGCCAGCAGTTATTCGGGACAGGGCCAAGAGACCCAGTACTTC
size: many; J: TRBJ1-1; D: TRBD1; V: TRBV4-1; CDR3: CASSSYSTGVRNTEAFF; DNA: TGCGCCAGCAGCTCATACTCGACAGGGGTAAGGAATACTGAAGCTTTCTTT
size: NA; J: TRBJ1-2; D: NA; V: TRBV29-1; CDR3: CSVAGDYGYTF; DNA: TGCAGCGTTGCAGGGGACTATGGCTACACCTTC
size: many; J: TRBJ2-5; D: NA; V: TRBV6-1; CDR3: CASSRERQVMKTQYF; DNA: TGTGCCAGCAGTCGGGAAAGACAGGTGATGAAGACCCAGTACTTC
size: NA; J: TRBJ2-7; D: NA; V: TRBV6-2/TRBV6-3; CDR3: CASRRYGVSYEQYF; DNA: TGTGCCAGCCGCCGGTACGGGGTCTCCTACGAGCAGTACTTC
size: many; J: TRBJ2-5; D: NA; V: TRBV12-3/TRBV12-4; CDR3: CASGGEETQYF; DNA: TGTGCCAGCGGAGGAGAAGAGACCCAGTACTTC
size: many; J: TRBJ2-7; D: NA; V: TRBV20-1; CDR3: CSASRSSYEQYF; DNA: TGCAGTGCTAGCCGCAGCTCCTACGAGCAGTACTTC
size: many; J: TRBJ1-5; D: NA; V: TRBV3-1; CDR3: CASSQTGDNQPQHF; DNA: TGTGCCAGCAGCCAAACGGGGGACAATCAGCCCCAGCATTTT
size: many; J: TRBJ1-5; D: NA; V: TRBV7-2; CDR3: CASSLDGSNQPQHF; DNA: TGTGCCAGCAGCTTAGACGGTAGCAATCAGCCCCAGCATTTT
size: many; J: TRBJ2-3; D: NA; V: TRBV7-9; CDR3: CASSPPPFPGRASTDTQYF; DNA: TGTGCCAGCAGCCCACCCCCATTTCCAGGCAGGGCTAGCACAGATACGCAGTATTTT
size: many; J: TRBJ2-3; D: TRBD2; V: TRBV27; CDR3: CASSFLAGADTQYF; DNA: TGTGCCAGCAGTTTCTTAGCGGGAGCAGATACGCAGTATTTT
size: few; J: TRBJ2-7; D: NA; V: TRBV2; CDR3: CASSDSVLYEQYF; DNA: TGTGCCAGCAGTGATTCGGTTTTGTACGAGCAGTACTTC
size: many; J: TRBJ2-3; D: NA; V: TRBV6-2/TRBV6-3; CDR3: CASRSGGDTQYF; DNA: TGTGCCAGCAGATCAGGAGGAGATACGCAGTATTTT
size: many; J: TRBJ2-1; D: NA; V: TRBV28; CDR3: CASSSSRQFF; DNA: TGTGCCAGCAGTTCCTCAAGACAGTTCTTC
size: NA; J: TRBJ2-7; D: NA; V: TRBV7-6; CDR3: CASSWGAGGGGDEQYF; DNA: TGTGCCAGCAGCTGGGGAGCAGGGGGGGGGGGGGATGAGCAGTACTTC
size: many; J: TRBJ2-7; D: TRBD2; V: TRBV7-6; CDR3: CASSFGTSENYEQYF; DNA: TGTGCCAGCAGCTTTGGGACTAGCGAAAACTACGAGCAGTACTTC
size: few; J: TRBJ2-2; D: TRBD2; V: TRBV4-3; CDR3: CASSQRGRTGELFF; DNA: TGCGCCAGCAGCCAACGCGGGAGAACCGGGGAGCTGTTTTTT
size: many; J: TRBJ2-3; D: TRBD2; V: TRBV5-4; CDR3: CASSLLADSTDTQYF; DNA: TGTGCCAGCAGCTTGCTAGCGGATAGCACAGATACGCAGTATTTT
size: many; J: TRBJ1-5; D: NA; V: TRBV27; CDR3: CASSLAGSNQPQHF; DNA: TGTGCCAGCAGTTTAGCAGGCAGCAATCAGCCCCAGCATTTT
size: NA; J: TRBJ2-1; D: TRBD1; V: TRBV24-1; CDR3: CATSETQGYYNEQFF; DNA: TGTGCCACCAGTGAGACACAGGGGTACTACAATGAGCAGTTCTTC
size: many; J: TRBJ2-7; D: TRBD2; V: TRBV28; CDR3: CASSFSAGASGRYEQYF; DNA: TGTGCCAGCAGTTTTTCCGCCGGGGCTAGCGGCCGCTACGAGCAGTACTTC